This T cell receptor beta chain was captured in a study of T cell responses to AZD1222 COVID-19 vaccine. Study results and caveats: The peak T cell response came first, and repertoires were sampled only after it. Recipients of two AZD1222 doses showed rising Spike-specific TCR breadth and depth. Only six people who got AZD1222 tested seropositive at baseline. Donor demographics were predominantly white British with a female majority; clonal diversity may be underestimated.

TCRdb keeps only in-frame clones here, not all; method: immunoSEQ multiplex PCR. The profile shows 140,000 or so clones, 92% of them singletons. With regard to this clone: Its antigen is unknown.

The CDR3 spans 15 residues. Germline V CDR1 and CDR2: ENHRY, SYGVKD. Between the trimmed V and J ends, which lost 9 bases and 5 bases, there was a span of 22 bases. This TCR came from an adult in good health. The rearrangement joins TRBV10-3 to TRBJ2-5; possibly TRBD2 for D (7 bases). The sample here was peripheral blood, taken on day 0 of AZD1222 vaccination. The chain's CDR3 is CAIGEGLRGSETQYF. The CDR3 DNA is TGTGCCATTGGGGAGGGGCTCAGGGGAAGCGAGACCCAGTACTTC.